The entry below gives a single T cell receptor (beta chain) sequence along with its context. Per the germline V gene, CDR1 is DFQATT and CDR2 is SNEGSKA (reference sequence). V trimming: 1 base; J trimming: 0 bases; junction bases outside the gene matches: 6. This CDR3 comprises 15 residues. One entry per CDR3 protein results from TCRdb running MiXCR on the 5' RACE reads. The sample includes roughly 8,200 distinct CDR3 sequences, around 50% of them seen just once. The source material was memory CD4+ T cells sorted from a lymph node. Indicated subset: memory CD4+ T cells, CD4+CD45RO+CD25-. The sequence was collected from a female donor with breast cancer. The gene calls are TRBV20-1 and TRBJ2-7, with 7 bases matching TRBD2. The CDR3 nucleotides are TGCAGTGCTAGAGGTTCTAGCGGTAGCTCCTACGAGCAGTACTTC. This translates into CSARGSSGSSYEQYF.